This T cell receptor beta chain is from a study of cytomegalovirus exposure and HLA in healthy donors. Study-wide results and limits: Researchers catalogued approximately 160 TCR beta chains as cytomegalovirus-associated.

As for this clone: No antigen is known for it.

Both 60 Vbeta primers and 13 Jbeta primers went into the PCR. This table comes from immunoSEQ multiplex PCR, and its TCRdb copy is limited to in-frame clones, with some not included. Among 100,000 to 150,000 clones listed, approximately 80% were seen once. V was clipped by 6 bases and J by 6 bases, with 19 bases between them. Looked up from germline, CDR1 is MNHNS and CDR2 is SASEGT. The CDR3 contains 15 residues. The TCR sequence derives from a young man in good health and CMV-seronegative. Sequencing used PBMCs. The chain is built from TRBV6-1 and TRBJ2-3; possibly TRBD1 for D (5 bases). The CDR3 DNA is TGTGCCAGCAGAAGAAGGTGGGGTTCAGGGGATACGCAGTATTTT. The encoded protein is CASRRRWGSGDTQYF.